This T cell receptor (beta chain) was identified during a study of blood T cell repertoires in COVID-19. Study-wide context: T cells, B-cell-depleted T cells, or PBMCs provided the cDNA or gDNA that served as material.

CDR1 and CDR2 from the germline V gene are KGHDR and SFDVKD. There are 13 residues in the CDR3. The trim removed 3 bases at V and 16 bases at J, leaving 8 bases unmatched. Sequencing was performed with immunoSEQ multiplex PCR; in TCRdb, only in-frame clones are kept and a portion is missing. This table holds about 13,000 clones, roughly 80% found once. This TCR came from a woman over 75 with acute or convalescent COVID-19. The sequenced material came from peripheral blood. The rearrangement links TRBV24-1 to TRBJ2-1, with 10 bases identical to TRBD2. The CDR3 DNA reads TGTGCCACCAGTGATAACCTAGCGGGGGCCGCCTTCTTC. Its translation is CATSDNLAGAAFF.